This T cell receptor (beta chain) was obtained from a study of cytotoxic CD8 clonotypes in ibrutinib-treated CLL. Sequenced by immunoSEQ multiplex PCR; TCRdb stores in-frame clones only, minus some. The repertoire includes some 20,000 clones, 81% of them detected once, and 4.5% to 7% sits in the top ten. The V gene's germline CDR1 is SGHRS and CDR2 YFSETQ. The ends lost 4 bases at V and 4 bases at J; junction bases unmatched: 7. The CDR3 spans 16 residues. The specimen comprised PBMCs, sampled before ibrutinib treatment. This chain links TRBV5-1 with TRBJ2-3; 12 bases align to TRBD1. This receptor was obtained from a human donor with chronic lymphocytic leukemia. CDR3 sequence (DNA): TGCGCCAGCAGCCGAGGACGGGACAGGGGGCCAGATACGCAGTATTTT. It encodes CASSRGRDRGPDTQYF.